This paragraph reports one T cell receptor (beta chain). Its target is unknown. A single base separates this from a much larger clone, so it may be a read error. Investigators profiled TCR beta VDJ and CDR3 from genomic DNA template. TCRdb re-derived calls from the reads in MiXCR, one entry per CDR3 protein. The table records tens of thousands of distinct CDR3 sequences, approximately 45% of them present only once. The source of the sample is a study of CD8+CD57+ T cells in acquired aplastic anemia. Study at large: The sorted CD4+ and CD8+ cells yielded an average around 3.2 ug of DNA. The study obtained about 10 million reads on average for CD4+ cells from healthy donors.

General study results and limits: Patient and control CD8+ Simpson's diversity was not significantly different. In common between the patients and the controls were twenty-nine CD8+ CDR3 sequences.

The CDR3 totals 15 residues. The V gene's germline CDR1 is SGDLS and CDR2 YYNGEE. This chain connects TRBV9 to TRBJ1-1, with TRBD1 matching over 7 bases. The sequence derives from a human donor in good health, serving as a control. Sequenced material: sorted CD4+, CD8+, or CD8+CD57+ T cells (not recorded which) from PBMCs. CDR3 sequence (DNA): TGTGCCAGCAACGTAGGGGGCAGGGAAGACACTGAAGCTTTCTTT. The encoded protein is CASNVGGREDTEAFF.